One and the same sample provided the 18 T cell receptor beta chains below, sequenced in a study of T cell repertoires in ileal Crohn's disease. Sequencing was performed with immunoSEQ multiplex PCR; in TCRdb, only in-frame clones are kept and a portion is missing. The table lists roughly 5,200 clones, roughly four fifths of them singletons. The source material was ileal tissue. These receptors originate from an adult with Crohn's disease.

This rearrangement joins TRBV5-6 to TRBJ2-1; 7 nucleotides align to TRBD2. The V gene's germline CDR1 is SGHDT and CDR2 YYEEEE. V shed 3 bases and J 8 bases; nucleotides not matched to a gene: 11. CDR3 length: 15 amino acids. CDR3 sequence: CASSSPGGLWDEQFF. In DNA form, the CDR3 reads TGTGCCAGCAGCTCCCCGGGAGGCCTCTGGGATGAGCAGTTCTTC.

The chain employs TRBV19 and TRBJ1-2; 8 bases are a match to TRBD1. CDR3 size: 17 residues. Germline V gives CDR1 LNHDA, CDR2 SQIVND (reference sequence). The ends lost 4 bases at V and 1 base at J; junction bases unmatched: 11. The CDR3 nucleotides are TGTGCCAGTAGTACCTGGACAGGGAGGCCAGATAACTATGGCTACACCTTC. The encoded protein is CASSTWTGRPDNYGYTF.

This clone was observed a few times. The rearrangement uses TRBV5-1 and TRBJ2-7; 7 bases line up with TRBD2. The CDR3 consists of 14 residues. The ends lost 3 bases at V and 4 bases at J; junction bases unmatched: 7. CDR1 and CDR2 (germline): SGHRS, YFSETQ. In DNA, the CDR3 is TGCGCCAGCAGCTCGGCAAAGGGAGGGTACGAGCAGTACTTC. Translation gives CASSSAKGGYEQYF.

The chain has TRBV27 and TRBJ2-6, with unresolved D. This CDR3 contains 14 residues. Germline V lookup: CDR1 MNHEY, CDR2 SMNVEV (reference sequence). The V and J ends lost 9 bases and 0 bases respectively, with 9 bases between them. The CDR3 reads CASSLSSGANVLTF. The CDR3 nucleotides read TGTGCCAGTTCCCTTAGCTCTGGGGCCAACGTCCTGACTTTC.

The chain is built from TRBV4-1 and TRBJ2-5; D remains ambiguous. V was pared by 1 base and J by 4 bases, with 7 bases between. This CDR3 has 13 residues. The germline V gene has CDR1 MGHRA and CDR2 YSYEKL. The CDR3 DNA sequence: TGCGCCAGCAGCCAAGTGCCGGGAGAGACCCAGTACTTC. Residues: CASSQVPGETQYF.

This sequence joins TRBV28 and TRBJ2-1, with TRBD2 identical over 7 bases. The CDR3 sequence is 14 residues long. The V segment lost 7 bases and the J segment 9 bases; nucleotides outside the gene matches: 12. In germline, CDR1 is MDHEN, CDR2 SYDVKM. The CDR3 reads CASNNDRLAAEQFF. The DNA of the CDR3 is TGTGCCAGCAATAATGATAGACTAGCCGCTGAGCAGTTCTTC.

The chain is built from TRBV7-9 and TRBJ1-2; D unclear. CDR3 size: 16 residues. Germline CDR1 and CDR2: SEHNR and FQNEAQ (reference sequence). V was clipped by 5 bases and J by 0 bases, with 16 bases between them. This chain's CDR3 is CASSPPSRASNYGYTF. The DNA for the CDR3 is TGTGCCAGCAGCCCCCCTAGTCGAGCTTCTAACTATGGCTACACCTTC.

This chain uses TRBV28 with TRBJ2-5; 11 positions match TRBD1. Germline CDR1 MDHEN, CDR2 SYDVKM. This CDR3 is 15 amino acids long. Losses at the gene ends were 2 bases for V and 11 bases for J; bases not matched to a gene: 10. CDR3 protein: CASSLPGQGAGEQYF. As DNA, the CDR3 is TGTGCCAGCAGTTTACCCGGACAGGGGGCAGGGGAGCAGTACTTC.

This clone was seen more than once but under ten times. This chain joins TRBV5-4 and TRBJ2-7, with TRBD2 matching over 13 bases. The junction had 4 bases not matched to a gene; V was cut back by 3 bases and J by 1 base. The CDR3 sequence is 16 residues long. The germline gives CDR1 SGHNT, CDR2 YYREEE (reference sequence). Here the CDR3 DNA reads TGTGCCAGCAGCTCACGGACTAGCGGGAGATCCTACGAGCAGTACTTC. Protein sequence: CASSSRTSGRSYEQYF.

The chain links TRBV30 to TRBJ2-2; 9 nucleotides match TRBD2. The J segment lost 7 bases and the V segment lost 8 bases, leaving 14 bases of the junction unmatched. CDR1 GTSNPN and CDR2 SVGIG come from the germline V gene (reference sequence). CDR3 length equals 15 residues. The CDR3 sequence: CAHEWAGGRGGELFF. The DNA for the CDR3 is TGTGCCCATGAGTGGGCGGGGGGGCGCGGCGGGGAGCTGTTTTTT.

The rearrangement links TRBV6-5 to TRBJ1-1; D possibly corresponds to TRBD1 (6 bases). This CDR3 has 14 amino acids. Trimming pared 6 bases from V and 4 bases from J, leaving 15 bases between. Germline V lookup: CDR1 MNHEY, CDR2 SVGAGI. CDR3: CASRRTGTGTEAFF. The CDR3, as DNA: TGTGCCAGCAGACGCACAGGGACGGGCACTGAAGCTTTCTTT.

The V call is TRBV27, the J call TRBJ2-7; tentatively, D is TRBD1 (6 bases). This CDR3 contains 12 residues. Germline CDR1 and CDR2: MNHEY and SMNVEV (reference sequence). Trimming pared 10 bases from V and 3 bases from J, leaving 13 bases between. DNA of the CDR3: TGTGCCACAAAGGGACAACTCTACGAGCAGTACTTC. This encodes CATKGQLYEQYF.

The gene calls are TRBV5-1 and TRBJ2-2, with a tentative D call TRBD1 (6 bases). Germline V gives CDR1 SGHRS, CDR2 YFSETQ. Trimming removed 0 bases at V and 5 bases at J, with 11 bases between. This CDR3 region has 15 residues. Here the CDR3 DNA reads TGCGCCAGCAGCTTGGCTGGGGGCGTGACCGGGGAGCTGTTTTTT. It encodes CASSLAGGVTGELFF.

This rearrangement joins TRBV27 to TRBJ2-7; maybe TRBD2 (6 bases). V lost 2 bases and J 0 bases, leaving 11 bases between the germline ends. The length of the CDR3 is 15 residues. Germline V lookup: CDR1 MNHEY, CDR2 SMNVEV (reference sequence). In DNA, the CDR3 is TGTGCCAGCAGTTTAGTCTGGGGGGACTCCTACGAGCAGTACTTC. Translation: CASSLVWGDSYEQYF.

In this sample, this clone turned up once. V is TRBV20-1 and J is TRBJ2-3; a possible D gene is TRBD2 (6 bases). This CDR3 is built from 11 residues. V was clipped by 5 bases and J by 5 bases, with 8 bases between them. In germline, CDR1 is DFQATT, CDR2 SNEGSKA (reference sequence). CDR3 sequence reads: CSAAGRDTQYF. The CDR3 coding sequence is TGCAGTGCTGCGGGACGAGATACGCAGTATTTT.

This chain connects TRBV5-4 to TRBJ2-1; D may be TRBD2 (6 bases). Trimming pared 0 bases from V and 2 bases from J, leaving 6 bases between. CDR1 SGHNT and CDR2 YYREEE come from the germline V gene (reference sequence). There are 14 residues in the CDR3. The CDR3 region has the DNA TGTGCCAGCAGCTTGGGGGGGGCCTACAATGAGCAGTTCTTC. Its translation is CASSLGGAYNEQFF.

The chain employs TRBV11-2 and TRBJ2-3, with D perhaps matching TRBD1 (6 bases). Trimming pared 7 bases from V and 2 bases from J, leaving 16 bases between. The CDR3 has 15 residues. Looked up from germline, CDR1 is SGHAT and CDR2 is FQNNGV. The CDR3 region is CASTLRQGTTDTQYF. CDR3 sequence (DNA): TGTGCCAGCACCCTCCGCCAGGGGACCACAGATACGCAGTATTTT. Together with reference TRBV11-2 and TRBJ2-3, the CDR3 gives the full variable domain: EAGVAQSPRYKIIEKRQSVAFWCNPISGHATLYWYQQILGQGPKLLIQFQNNGVVDDSQLPKDRFSAERLKGVDSTLKIQPAKLEDSAVYLCASTLRQGTTDTQYFGPGTRLTVL.

The rearrangement uses TRBV7-2 and TRBJ1-1; TRBD1 might be the D (5 bases). This CDR3 is 14 amino acids long. Germline V lookup: CDR1 SGHTA, CDR2 FQGNSA. V was shortened by 6 bases and J by 0 bases, with 11 bases between the two germline ends. This CDR3 is CASSWGGVNTEAFF. The CDR3 DNA is TGTGCCAGCAGTTGGGGGGGGGTGAACACTGAAGCTTTCTTT. Using reference TRBV7-2 and TRBJ1-1 for the parts outside the CDR3, the full variable domain is GAGVSQSPSNKVTEKGKDVELRCDPISGHTALYWYRQSLGQGLEFLIYFQGNSAPDKSGLPSDRFSAERTGGSVSTLTIQRTQQEDSAVYLCASSWGGVNTEAFFGQGTRLTVV.